These T cell receptor beta chains were read from a single sample in a study of spatial heterogeneity in lung cancer. TCRdb processed the 5' RACE reads anew with MiXCR; each CDR3 protein has one entry. The sample lists around 11,000 distinct CDR3 sequences; about 6.5% were seen once. The sample in question was PBMCs, obtained at surgery. These receptor sequences come from a male donor with early-stage non-small cell lung cancer. The CDR3 runs from the conserved cysteine through the conserved F or W. The D gene is left open where the match is weak. Clone sizes are given selectively: once, few, many, or a class where the clone is expanded.

J gene: TRBJ2-2
clone size: .
D gene: .
V gene: TRBV5-1
CDR3 length: 16
CDR3 DNA: TGCGCCAGCAGCCCGAACGCAGGGTATCAGTCCGGGGAGCTGTTTTTT
CDR3 protein: CASSPNAGYQSGELFF

J gene: TRBJ2-7
clone size: many
D gene: TRBD1
V gene: TRBV7-2
CDR3 length: 15
CDR3 DNA: TGTGCCAGCAGCCCAGCAACAGGGGCCCTCACGGAGCAGTACTTC
CDR3 protein: CASSPATGALTEQYF

J gene: TRBJ2-5
clone size: many
D gene: TRBD2
V gene: TRBV7-3
CDR3 length: 15
CDR3 DNA: TGTGCCAGCAGCTTATGGGGTAGCGGGGGAGAGACCCAGTACTTC
CDR3 protein: CASSLWGSGGETQYF

J gene: TRBJ2-7
clone size: .
D gene: TRBD2
V gene: TRBV7-2
CDR3 length: 15
CDR3 DNA: TGTGCCAGCAGCAGAGGACTAGCGGGAACCCACGAGCAGTACTTC
CDR3 protein: CASSRGLAGTHEQYF

J gene: TRBJ2-7
clone size: medium-sized
D gene: TRBD2
V gene: TRBV20-1
CDR3 length: 13
CDR3 DNA: TGCAGTGCTGGGACTAGCGGGAGGTACGAGCAGTACTTC
CDR3 protein: CSAGTSGRYEQYF

J gene: TRBJ1-2
clone size: .
D gene: .
V gene: TRBV5-1
CDR3 length: 15
CDR3 DNA: TGCGCCAGCAGTCCGGGTACAGGGAAGGGCTATGGCTACACCTTC
CDR3 protein: CASSPGTGKGYGYTF

J gene: TRBJ2-3
clone size: few
D gene: TRBD2
V gene: TRBV9
CDR3 length: 17
CDR3 DNA: TGTGCCAGCAGCGTAGAAATTGGCGGGAGGAGGGCAGATACGCAGTATTTT
CDR3 protein: CASSVEIGGRRADTQYF

J gene: TRBJ1-1
clone size: medium-sized
D gene: TRBD1
V gene: TRBV4-3
CDR3 length: 19
CDR3 DNA: TGCGCCAGCAGCCAAGATGCGGGACAGGTCCACCCATGGGACACTGAAGCTTTCTTT
CDR3 protein: CASSQDAGQVHPWDTEAFF

J gene: TRBJ2-1
clone size: many
D gene: TRBD2
V gene: TRBV20-1
CDR3 length: 13
CDR3 DNA: TGCAGTCCAAGCGGGAGCAGCTACAATGAGCAGTTCTTC
CDR3 protein: CSPSGSSYNEQFF

J gene: TRBJ1-2
clone size: .
D gene: .
V gene: TRBV2
CDR3 length: 14
CDR3 DNA: TGTGCCAGCAGTGACTGGCGAGCTAACTATGGCTACACCTTC
CDR3 protein: CASSDWRANYGYTF

J gene: TRBJ2-7
clone size: many
D gene: TRBD2
V gene: TRBV3-1
CDR3 length: 16
CDR3 DNA: TGTGCCAGCAGCCAAGAGGGGACTATCAAAAACTACGAGCAGTACTTC
CDR3 protein: CASSQEGTIKNYEQYF

J gene: TRBJ2-3
clone size: many
D gene: TRBD1
V gene: TRBV3-1
CDR3 length: 14
CDR3 DNA: TGTGCCAGCAGCCCGGGACAGGCAGAGGATACGCAGTATTTT
CDR3 protein: CASSPGQAEDTQYF

J gene: TRBJ2-2
clone size: .
D gene: TRBD2
V gene: TRBV20-1
CDR3 length: 14
CDR3 DNA: TGCAGTGCCCCCGCTAGCGGGAGGGTCGGGGAGCTGTTTTTT
CDR3 protein: CSAPASGRVGELFF

J gene: TRBJ2-3
clone size: many
D gene: .
V gene: TRBV28
CDR3 length: 16
CDR3 DNA: TGTGCCAGCAGTTTATATGATCTTGGTTCGGGAGATACGCAGTATTTT
CDR3 protein: CASSLYDLGSGDTQYF

J gene: TRBJ2-1
clone size: few
D gene: .
V gene: TRBV27
CDR3 length: 19
CDR3 DNA: TGTGCCAGCAGCCGGGACTTCTCGGGGGTCTCGAGCTCCTACAATGAGCAGTTCTTC
CDR3 protein: CASSRDFSGVSSSYNEQFF

J gene: TRBJ2-2
clone size: many
D gene: .
V gene: TRBV4-1
CDR3 length: 14
CDR3 DNA: TGCGCCAGCAGCCAAGATAGGGGGGGCGCGGAGCTGTTTTTT
CDR3 protein: CASSQDRGGAELFF

J gene: TRBJ2-5
clone size: medium-sized
D gene: TRBD2
V gene: TRBV9
CDR3 length: 15
CDR3 DNA: TGTGCCAGCAGCGTGCTAGCGGGCCAACAAGAGACCCAGTACTTC
CDR3 protein: CASSVLAGQQETQYF

J gene: TRBJ2-7
clone size: .
D gene: TRBD1
V gene: TRBV5-6
CDR3 length: 15
CDR3 DNA: TGTGCCAGCAGCCTCTTACCGGGACAGGTCTACGAGCAGTACTTC
CDR3 protein: CASSLLPGQVYEQYF

J gene: TRBJ2-7
clone size: .
D gene: TRBD1
V gene: TRBV12-3/TRBV12-4
CDR3 length: 13
CDR3 DNA: TGTGCCAGCAGTCCGACAGGGGCCTACGAGCAGTACTTC
CDR3 protein: CASSPTGAYEQYF

J gene: TRBJ2-5
clone size: .
D gene: .
V gene: TRBV27
CDR3 length: 13
CDR3 DNA: TGTGCCAGCCACCCAGGCAGCATAGAGACCCAGTACTTC
CDR3 protein: CASHPGSIETQYF

J gene: TRBJ1-2
clone size: medium-sized
D gene: .
V gene: TRBV5-1
CDR3 length: 17
CDR3 DNA: TGCGCCAGCAGCCTCGAACCAAACAGGGCTTCGCGGAATGGCTACACCTTC
CDR3 protein: CASSLEPNRASRNGYTF

J gene: TRBJ1-3
clone size: many
D gene: .
V gene: TRBV29-1
CDR3 length: 13
CDR3 DNA: TGCAGCGTTGTAAGGGGATCCGGAAACACCATATATTTT
CDR3 protein: CSVVRGSGNTIYF

J gene: TRBJ2-1
clone size: .
D gene: .
V gene: TRBV20-1
CDR3 length: 15
CDR3 DNA: TGCAGTGCTAGTAAAGGGACTCAGGGACGAGGTGAGCAGTTCTTC
CDR3 protein: CSASKGTQGRGEQFF

J gene: TRBJ1-1
clone size: many
D gene: TRBD1
V gene: TRBV20-1
CDR3 length: 14
CDR3 DNA: TGCAGTGCGGGACAGGGGGCGATGATCACTGAAGCTTTCTTT
CDR3 protein: CSAGQGAMITEAFF

J gene: TRBJ2-7
clone size: few
D gene: .
V gene: TRBV6-9
CDR3 length: 13
CDR3 DNA: TGTGCCAGCAGCTCCAGGGGATCCTACGAGCAGTACTTC
CDR3 protein: CASSSRGSYEQYF

J gene: TRBJ1-3
clone size: many
D gene: .
V gene: TRBV6-5
CDR3 length: 14
CDR3 DNA: TGTGCCAGCAGTCCGGGAACCTCTGGAAACACCATATATTTT
CDR3 protein: CASSPGTSGNTIYF

J gene: TRBJ2-3
clone size: many
D gene: .
V gene: TRBV6-6
CDR3 length: 14
CDR3 DNA: TGTGCCAGCAGTTATGGTTCTTTGGGGGATACGCAGTATTTT
CDR3 protein: CASSYGSLGDTQYF

J gene: TRBJ1-6
clone size: many
D gene: TRBD1
V gene: TRBV6-6
CDR3 length: 14
CDR3 DNA: TGTGCCAGCAGCCGGGACAGGGCAAATTCACCCCTCCACTTT
CDR3 protein: CASSRDRANSPLHF

J gene: TRBJ1-1
clone size: .
D gene: .
V gene: TRBV28
CDR3 length: 14
CDR3 DNA: TGTGCCAGCAGTCCAGCCCAACTGGGAGGATATGCTTTCTTT
CDR3 protein: CASSPAQLGGYAFF

J gene: TRBJ1-1
clone size: .
D gene: TRBD1
V gene: TRBV3-1
CDR3 length: 13
CDR3 DNA: TGTGCCAGCAGCCTGGACAGGGAAGATGAAGCTTTCTTT
CDR3 protein: CASSLDREDEAFF

J gene: TRBJ1-2
clone size: .
D gene: .
V gene: TRBV11-2
CDR3 length: 14
CDR3 DNA: TGTGCCAGCAGCTCGACGGGGCCTAACTATGGCTACACCTTC
CDR3 protein: CASSSTGPNYGYTF

J gene: TRBJ2-4
clone size: .
D gene: TRBD1
V gene: TRBV24-1
CDR3 length: 18
CDR3 DNA: TGTGCCACCAGGGAGGACAGGGGCCGAACGCTAGCCAAAAACATTCAGTACTTC
CDR3 protein: CATREDRGRTLAKNIQYF

J gene: TRBJ2-5
clone size: medium-sized
D gene: .
V gene: TRBV27
CDR3 length: 15
CDR3 DNA: TGTGCCAGCAGCCCCCTGGGGGAGGACCAAGAGACCCAGTACTTC
CDR3 protein: CASSPLGEDQETQYF

J gene: TRBJ2-7
clone size: medium-sized
D gene: TRBD1
V gene: TRBV29-1
CDR3 length: 15
CDR3 DNA: TGCAGCGTTGAAGGGTCCAGGGACAGCTCCTACGAGCAGTACTTC
CDR3 protein: CSVEGSRDSSYEQYF

J gene: TRBJ2-3
clone size: many
D gene: TRBD2
V gene: TRBV3-1
CDR3 length: 16
CDR3 DNA: TGTGCCAGCAGCCATGGAGGACTAGCAAGAGGGGATACGCAGTATTTT
CDR3 protein: CASSHGGLARGDTQYF

J gene: TRBJ2-4
clone size: many
D gene: .
V gene: TRBV7-2
CDR3 length: 13
CDR3 DNA: TGTGCCAGCAGCTCCCCCGGGGGAAACATTCAGTACTTC
CDR3 protein: CASSSPGGNIQYF

J gene: TRBJ2-2
clone size: few
D gene: TRBD2
V gene: TRBV5-1
CDR3 length: 15
CDR3 DNA: TGCGCCAGCAGACCCGGGACTAGCAACACCGGGGAGCTGTTTTTT
CDR3 protein: CASRPGTSNTGELFF

J gene: TRBJ2-7
clone size: medium-sized
D gene: .
V gene: TRBV2
CDR3 length: 12
CDR3 DNA: TGTGCCAGCAGTGAAACCTCCTACGAGCAGTACTTC
CDR3 protein: CASSETSYEQYF

J gene: TRBJ2-7
clone size: many
D gene: TRBD1
V gene: TRBV6-5
CDR3 length: 14
CDR3 DNA: TGTGCCAGCAGTTGGGGACAGGGACATCACGAGCAGTACTTC
CDR3 protein: CASSWGQGHHEQYF

J gene: TRBJ2-2
clone size: medium-sized
D gene: .
V gene: TRBV12-3/TRBV12-4
CDR3 length: 21
CDR3 DNA: TGTGCCAGCAGTTACTTTGAAAGAGGGTTGTTGTTGGGACCTGACACCGGGGAGCTGTTTTTT
CDR3 protein: CASSYFERGLLLGPDTGELFF

J gene: TRBJ2-5
clone size: medium-sized
D gene: TRBD2
V gene: TRBV7-9
CDR3 length: 15
CDR3 DNA: TGTGCCAGCAGCTTATGGCGGGGGAATCAAGAGACCCAGTACTTC
CDR3 protein: CASSLWRGNQETQYF

J gene: TRBJ2-3
clone size: medium-sized
D gene: TRBD2
V gene: TRBV7-6
CDR3 length: 16
CDR3 DNA: TGTGCCAGCACCACCCGAACTAGCGGGAGGACAGATACGCAGTATTTT
CDR3 protein: CASTTRTSGRTDTQYF

J gene: TRBJ2-7
clone size: few
D gene: .
V gene: TRBV5-1
CDR3 length: 16
CDR3 DNA: TGCGCCAGCAGCTTGGCGGGGAGGTCAGGGGCGTACGAGCAGTACTTC
CDR3 protein: CASSLAGRSGAYEQYF

J gene: TRBJ2-7
clone size: many
D gene: TRBD1
V gene: TRBV6-5
CDR3 length: 15
CDR3 DNA: TGTGCCAGCAGTAGAGGGACAGGGTCATCCTACGAGCAGTACTTC
CDR3 protein: CASSRGTGSSYEQYF

J gene: TRBJ1-1
clone size: .
D gene: .
V gene: TRBV6-1
CDR3 length: 12
CDR3 DNA: TGTGCCAGCAGCCGAGACAGAACTGAAGCTTTCTTT
CDR3 protein: CASSRDRTEAFF

J gene: TRBJ2-5
clone size: .
D gene: TRBD1
V gene: TRBV27
CDR3 length: 15
CDR3 DNA: TGTGCCAGCAGCAGAGGGGAAGGGGGCGTAGAGACCCAGTACTTC
CDR3 protein: CASSRGEGGVETQYF

J gene: TRBJ2-2
clone size: medium-sized
D gene: TRBD1
V gene: TRBV28
CDR3 length: 16
CDR3 DNA: TGTGCCAGCACTATCGTAAGAGGGGGCGCAGGCGGGGAGCTGTTTTTT
CDR3 protein: CASTIVRGGAGGELFF

J gene: TRBJ1-1
clone size: .
D gene: .
V gene: TRBV5-4
CDR3 length: 17
CDR3 DNA: TGTGCCAGCAGCCCCGCGGCCAGGGCAAGGGTGAACACTGAAGCTTTCTTT
CDR3 protein: CASSPAARARVNTEAFF

J gene: TRBJ2-3
clone size: many
D gene: .
V gene: TRBV7-9
CDR3 length: 15
CDR3 DNA: TGTGCCAGCAGCTTAGCTGCGGGGCAGGCAGATACGCAGTATTTT
CDR3 protein: CASSLAAGQADTQYF

J gene: TRBJ2-3
clone size: many
D gene: TRBD2
V gene: TRBV7-6
CDR3 length: 17
CDR3 DNA: TGTGCCAGCAGCTTAGCGCTGGCGGGGGAAACCACAGATACGCAGTATTTT
CDR3 protein: CASSLALAGETTDTQYF